This is a list of T cell receptor beta chains from one sample in a study of PD-1 blockade in classical Hodgkin lymphoma. Sequencing used immunoSEQ multiplex PCR; TCRdb keeps in-frame clones, though not all of them. Of approximately 84,000 clones listed, approximately 83% were seen once; the top ten hold approximately 17%. The source was peripheral blood mononuclear cells (PBMCs), collected before the fourth cycle of nivolumab. The receptors stem from a human donor with classical Hodgkin lymphoma. Each CDR3 is given without its conserved first and last residue. Each record gives: J gene, V gene, CDR3 protein.

j_gene: TRBJ2-5
v_gene: TRBV4-2
CDR3aa: ASSQVGPRAKQETQY

j_gene: TRBJ2-5
v_gene: TRBV6-1
CDR3aa: ASSALTGITLETQY

j_gene: TRBJ2-1
v_gene: TRBV6-4
CDR3aa: ASSSQGRGEQF

j_gene: TRBJ1-5
v_gene: TRBV19
CDR3aa: ASSITGGRNQPQH

j_gene: TRBJ2-7
v_gene: TRBV30
CDR3aa: AWSDRPSDEQY

j_gene: TRBJ2-1
v_gene: TRBV7-6
CDR3aa: ASSLALVAVNEQF

j_gene: TRBJ2-7
v_gene: TRBV27
CDR3aa: ASIPLDRGYEQY

j_gene: TRBJ2-1
v_gene: TRBV18
CDR3aa: ASSLRLAGVDEQF

j_gene: TRBJ1-5
v_gene: TRBV5-4
CDR3aa: ASSYQGSNQPQH

j_gene: TRBJ1-5
v_gene: TRBV28
CDR3aa: ASSFGGGGQPQH

j_gene: TRBJ1-2
v_gene: TRBV18
CDR3aa: ASSPSGDNGYGYT

j_gene: TRBJ2-3
v_gene: TRBV5-4
CDR3aa: ASSWSSTDTQY

j_gene: TRBJ2-1
v_gene: TRBV5-6
CDR3aa: ASGDQRDYYNEQF

j_gene: TRBJ2-1
v_gene: TRBV5-1
CDR3aa: ASSASGSYNEQF